This T cell receptor beta chain is drawn from a study of T cell responses to AZD1222 COVID-19 vaccine. Study findings and constraints: Repertoires were sampled only after the peak T cell response. Donors were largely white British and mainly female; clonal diversity was possibly underestimated. Regions 160-218 and 743-854 held dominance among vaccine-associated CD4 TCRs, which spanned spike.

Assay used: immunoSEQ multiplex PCR; TCRdb lists only in-frame clones, some missing. The table shows 130,000 to 150,000 clones, with around 84% occurring only once. Second-dose recipients at about 4 or about 12 weeks were treated as one pooled group. Comment on this clone: Its antigen is undetermined.

The receptor comes from an adult who received the AZD1222 COVID-19 vaccine. Sequencing used peripheral blood, obtained 28 days after the second AZD1222 dose.

The CDR3 coding sequence is TGTGCCAGCAGTTCAGGGGCTGTTGGAAACACCATATATTTT. The encoded protein is CASSSGAVGNTIYF. V and J are TRBV6-6 and TRBJ1-3; D is perhaps TRBD1 (6 bases). The CDR3 consists of 14 residues. Germline CDR1 and CDR2: MNHNY and SVGAGI (reference sequence). Trimming removed 4 bases from V and 3 bases from J, with 10 bases in between.